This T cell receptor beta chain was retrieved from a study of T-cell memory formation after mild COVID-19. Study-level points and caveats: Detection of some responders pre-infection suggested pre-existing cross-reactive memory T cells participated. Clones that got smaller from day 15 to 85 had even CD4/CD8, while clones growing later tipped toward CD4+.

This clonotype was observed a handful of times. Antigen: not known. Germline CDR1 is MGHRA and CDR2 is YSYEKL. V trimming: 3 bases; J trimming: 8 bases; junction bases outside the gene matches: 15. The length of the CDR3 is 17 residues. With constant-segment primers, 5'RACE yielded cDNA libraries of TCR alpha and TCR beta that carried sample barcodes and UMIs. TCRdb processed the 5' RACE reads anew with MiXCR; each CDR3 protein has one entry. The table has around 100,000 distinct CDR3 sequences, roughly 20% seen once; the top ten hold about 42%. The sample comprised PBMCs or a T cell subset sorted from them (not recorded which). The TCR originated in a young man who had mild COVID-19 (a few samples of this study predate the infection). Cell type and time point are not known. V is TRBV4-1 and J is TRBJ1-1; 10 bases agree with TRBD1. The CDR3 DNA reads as TGCGCCAGCAGCCACCCGGGACAGGGGCACCCGGGAGGGGAAGCTTTCTTT. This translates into CASSHPGQGHPGGEAFF.